Following are 14 T cell receptor beta chains from one sample sequenced in a study of control samples from healthy donors and cancer patients. TCRdb's copy holds only in-frame clones and misses some; the assay was immunoSEQ multiplex PCR. This table has 60,000 to 85,000 clones, approximately 92% appearing once. The specimen sequenced was blood. The receptors shown here come from an older woman in good health.

The chain recombines TRBV6-2 or TRBV6-3 with TRBJ2-3, with TRBD2 matching over 7 bases. The trim removed 3 bases at V and 3 bases at J, leaving 6 bases unmatched. This CDR3 has 15 residues. Germline V lookup: CDR1 MNHEY, CDR2 SVGEGT. CDR3 DNA sequence: TGTGCCAGCAGTTATCGCGCGGGAGCGACAGATACGCAGTATTTT. Translation: CASSYRAGATDTQYF.

The chain recombines TRBV5-1 with TRBJ1-2; 9 nucleotides match TRBD1. Germline V gene lookup returns CDR1 SGHRS and CDR2 YFSETQ. The CDR3 has 16 amino acids. J was trimmed by 0 bases and V by 0 bases; bases with no gene match: 3. CDR3 region: CASSLVDRGANYGYTF. The CDR3 bases are TGCGCCAGCAGCTTGGTGGACAGGGGAGCTAACTATGGCTACACCTTC.

The chain links TRBV7-9 to TRBJ1-4; 10 nucleotides match TRBD1. Germline V lookup: CDR1 SEHNR, CDR2 FQNEAQ (reference sequence). The CDR3 spans 17 residues. With 1 base clipped from V and 5 bases from J, the junction kept 7 bases outside the gene matches. CDR3 nucleotide sequence: TGTGCCAGCAGCTTAGTTGGGACAGGGGAACTAAATGAAAAACTGTTTTTT. Its protein product is CASSLVGTGELNEKLFF.

This clone was seen just once. V is TRBV10-1 and J is TRBJ2-3; D is possibly TRBD2 (5 bases). Trimming shortened V by 0 bases and J by 9 bases, and 10 bases separated the two germline ends. This CDR3 spans 13 amino acids. Germline CDR1 is WNHNN and CDR2 is SYGVQD (reference sequence). CDR3 nucleotides: TGCGCCAGCAGTGAGTCGCCAAGCGGAACGCAGTATTTT. It translates to CASSESPSGTQYF.

The sample holds a few counts of this clone. The V call is TRBV4-1, the J call TRBJ2-2; 12 nucleotides line up with TRBD2. This CDR3 contains 16 residues. Looked up from germline, CDR1 is MGHRA and CDR2 is YSYEKL. V trimming: 3 bases; J trimming: 9 bases; junction bases outside the gene matches: 8. CDR3: CASSQGRTSGKRELFF. In DNA form, the CDR3 reads TGCGCCAGCAGCCAGGGACGGACTAGCGGGAAGCGGGAGCTGTTTTTT.

This clone was seen a single time. The V gene is TRBV19, the J gene TRBJ1-2; D is possibly TRBD1 (5 bases). The CDR3 totals 15 residues. Germline V gene sequence: CDR1 LNHDA, CDR2 SQIVND (reference sequence). V was cut by 6 bases and J by 4 bases, with 18 bases left in between. CDR3 loop: CASRPNLRALYGYTF. The CDR3 coding sequence is TGTGCCAGTAGACCCAACCTCAGGGCGCTCTATGGCTACACCTTC. The full variable domain, rest sourced from reference TRBV19 and TRBJ1-2, is DGGITQSPKYLFRKEGQNVTLSCEQNLNHDAMYWYRQDPGQGLRLIYYSQIVNDFQKGDIAEGYSVSREKKESFPLTVTSAQKNPTAFYLCASRPNLRALYGYTFGSGTRLTVV.

V usage is TRBV10-3 and J usage is TRBJ2-2; 7 positions agree with TRBD1. This CDR3 is 13 amino acids long. CDR1 is ENHRY, CDR2 SYGVKD, per germline. J lost 4 bases, V lost 10 bases, and 6 bases had no gene match. The CDR3 nucleotides are TGTGCCAGCCGGACAGGAGGCACCGGGGAGCTGTTTTTT. Translation: CASRTGGTGELFF.

This sequence joins TRBV5-1 and TRBJ1-6; TRBD1 matches 8 bases. With 3 bases clipped from V and 7 bases from J, the junction kept 0 bases outside the gene matches. Germline loops: CDR1 SGHRS, CDR2 YFSETQ. This CDR3 region has 13 residues. The CDR3 protein is CASSWTGNSPLHF. Here the CDR3 DNA reads TGCGCCAGCAGCTGGACAGGGAATTCACCCCTCCACTTT.

With regard to this clone: At one of its ends the junction is not consistent with the germline gene, which may arise from a read error. The gene calls are TRBV11-2 and TRBJ1-4; maybe TRBD1 (6 bases). This CDR3 comprises 17 residues. CDR1 is SGHAT and CDR2 is FQNNGV in the germline V gene. The CDR3 loop reads CASSLDGRGSLGEKLFF. Written as DNA, the CDR3 is TGTGCCAGCAGCCTAGATGGCAGGGGATCTTTAGGGGAAAAACTGTTTTTT.

The rearrangement links TRBV27 to TRBJ2-1; TRBD1 matches 12 bases. Germline-derived CDR1 and CDR2 are MNHEY and SMNVEV (reference sequence). The CDR3 runs to 15 residues. Unmatched junction bases numbered 13, after V lost 4 bases and J lost 15 bases. The CDR3 coding sequence is TGTGCCAGCAGTTCCCCCGGGACAGGGGGCCTAGGGACGTTCTTC. This encodes CASSSPGTGGLGTFF.

This sequence joins TRBV28 and TRBJ2-1; D gene uncertain. CDR1 and CDR2 from the germline V gene are MDHEN and SYDVKM. This CDR3 region has 16 residues. Deletions cut 2 bases from V and 0 bases from J, with 11 bases between. CDR3 in amino acids: CASSLKRLSSYNEQFF. CDR3 nucleotide sequence: TGTGCCAGCAGTTTAAAGCGCCTGAGCTCCTACAATGAGCAGTTCTTC.

V usage is TRBV19 and J usage is TRBJ1-5, with 7 bases identical to TRBD1. V shed 5 bases, J shed 5 bases, and the junction held 9 bases outside the gene matches. Germline V gene sequence: CDR1 LNHDA, CDR2 SQIVND (reference sequence). The CDR3 contains 15 residues. In DNA, the CDR3 is TGTGCCAGTAGTTCCGACAGGGTCGTGGATCAGCCCCAGCATTTT. Amino acids: CASSSDRVVDQPQHF. The full variable domain, rest sourced from reference TRBV19 and TRBJ1-5, is DGGITQSPKYLFRKEGQNVTLSCEQNLNHDAMYWYRQDPGQGLRLIYYSQIVNDFQKGDIAEGYSVSREKKESFPLTVTSAQKNPTAFYLCASSSDRVVDQPQHFGDGTRLSIL.

V gene TRBV5-1 combines with J gene TRBJ2-1, with 7 bases lining up with TRBD2. In germline, CDR1 is SGHRS, CDR2 YFSETQ. The CDR3 is 16 residues long. V lost 2 bases and J lost 3; bases outside the gene matches: 8. In nucleotides, the CDR3 is TGCGCCAGCAGCTTTCTCGGGAGGACCAACTACAATGAGCAGTTCTTC. Protein: CASSFLGRTNYNEQFF.

This rearrangement joins TRBV27 to TRBJ2-6, with a possible D match to TRBD2 (6 bases). The CDR3 consists of 15 residues. The V end was cut by 7 bases, the J end by 2 bases, with 12 bases between. Germline CDR1 is MNHEY and CDR2 is SMNVEV (reference sequence). Here the CDR3 DNA reads TGTGCCAGCATGATGGGGGGTGCTGGGGCCAACGTCCTGACTTTC. This translates into CASMMGGAGANVLTF.